This T cell receptor beta chain emerged from a study of CD8 T cells in ankylosing spondylitis. Regarding the study as a whole: Several highly homologous variants made up a TCR beta motif, and this motif appeared characteristic of ankylosing spondylitis blood.

Remarks on this clonotype: The antigen remains undetermined.

V lost 0 bases, J lost 6 bases, and 9 bases lay in between. CDR1 and CDR2 (germline): MNHEY, SVGAGI. The CDR3 runs to 13 residues. As the method for making TCR beta libraries, quantitative 5'-RACE with molecular barcodes was used. TCRdb itself ran the 5' RACE reads through MiXCR, one entry per CDR3 protein. The repertoire holds about 280,000 distinct CDR3 sequences, 20% seen once, with roughly 8% in the top ten. The sequenced sample consisted of blood, either unsorted or a sorted T cell fraction (not recorded which). The chain is built from TRBV6-5 and TRBJ2-7, with D perhaps TRBD1 (5 bases). The TCR was taken from a male donor with ankylosing spondylitis or in good health (not recorded which). CDR3: CASSYSSRAEQYV. The DNA of the CDR3 is TGTGCCAGCAGTTACTCGAGCAGGGCCGAGCAGTACGTC.